This is a list of T cell receptor beta chains from one sample in a study of cytotoxic CD8 clonotypes in ibrutinib-treated CLL. Profiled with immunoSEQ multiplex PCR; TCRdb holds only in-frame clones, not every one. The sample has under 300,000 clones, around 76% seen once. Sequences were derived from PBMCs, sampled at disease progression, from a patient treated with ibrutinib. The source is a human donor with chronic lymphocytic leukemia. Each CDR3 is given with its conserved first and last residue.

V,CDR3
TRBV5-1,CASSFPRANGYTF
TRBV5-1,CASSFSGTSLYNEQFF
TRBV6-1,CASSEQPGAGGYTF
TRBV5-6,CASSAHMNTEAFF
TRBV10-3,CAISGSGQYEQYF
TRBV9,CASSVSSGPFGELFF
TRBV18,CASSPPLGWNTEAFF
TRBV7-3,CASSLTSGLGEQYF
TRBV12-1,CASSDWTIDSNQPQHF
TRBV18,CASSPEAGDEQFF
TRBV7-2,CASSSRQVHEQYF
TRBV4-1,CASSQGYGYTF
TRBV15,CATSRLAGDTGELFF
TRBV7-9,CASSSSAPIRDTQYF
TRBV29-1,CSVEGSSGAPNEQFF
TRBV7-9,CASSSTGGGDPFQETQYF
TRBV5-1,CASSLVGNSYEQYF
TRBV1,CTSSREAPRGYGYTF
TRBV7-6,CASSLTSGRDTQYF
TRBV29-1,CSVEESMNTEAFF
TRBV6-5,CASSYEGARRETQYF
TRBV10-3,CAISEVWLAGGPWVNEQFF
TRBV5-1,CASSFRDRGKETQYF
TRBV9,CASSEGQPNTEAFF
TRBV29-1,CSALGQGVSGELFF
TRBV15,CATSPKGNGRAHNEQFF
TRBV10-3,CAISGTGGVHDEQYF
TRBV15,CATSRDQWTSYEQYF
TRBV4-3,CASSQVAGGGYTF
TRBV7-9,CASSLGGLGQGAYEQYF
TRBV6-1,CASSELGTLSTDTQYF
TRBV5-6,CASSIIGEQYF
TRBV5-1,CASSLRAVRGSTDTQYF
TRBV5-1,CASSFSGYWEAFF
TRBV5-4,CASSLEGGSGYEQYF
TRBV14,CASSQLPGTYGYTF
TRBV5-1,CASSLASGTGFYNEQFF
TRBV18,CASSADRGRLAGNNEQFF